These 11 T cell receptor beta chains were sequenced from one sample in a study of cytomegalovirus exposure and HLA in healthy donors. The primer mix had 60 Vbeta and 13 Jbeta primers. The data were produced by immunoSEQ multiplex PCR, yet TCRdb's version contains in-frame clones alone and is incomplete. The data hold 95,000 to 150,000 clones, with about 81% observed a single time. Sequencing was performed on PBMCs. These receptor sequences come from a woman between 25 and 40 years old in good health and CMV-seronegative.

The chain carries TRBV10-3 and TRBJ1-1; maybe TRBD1 (6 bases). Germline values: CDR1 ENHRY, CDR2 SYGVKD. Between the trimmed V and J ends, which lost 2 bases and 5 bases, there was a span of 12 bases. The CDR3 is made up of 14 amino acids. CDR3 sequence (DNA): TGTGCCATCAGTGAGGCGAGGGGGGGGACTGAAGCTTTCTTT. Translating it yields CAISEARGGTEAFF.

The chain combines TRBV19 with TRBJ1-2; D is possibly TRBD1 (6 bases). Looked up from germline, CDR1 is LNHDA and CDR2 is SQIVND (reference sequence). V gave up 3 bases and J gave up 8 bases, with 16 bases separating them. This CDR3 comprises 14 residues. Here the CDR3 DNA reads TGTGCCAGTAGTATCTGGCAGGGGAACGGGGGCTACACCTTC. Encoded protein: CASSIWQGNGGYTF.

The chain is built from TRBV4-2 and TRBJ2-2; 11 nucleotides match TRBD2. J was trimmed by 0 bases and V by 0 bases; bases with no gene match: 3. Germline CDR1 is LGHNA and CDR2 is YNFKEQ. The CDR3 contains 18 residues. CDR3 DNA sequence: TGTGCCAGCAGCCAAGAGGCTAGCGGGGGGACGAACACCGGGGAGCTGTTTTTT. It specifies CASSQEASGGTNTGELFF.

The V call is TRBV7-8, the J call TRBJ1-2, with 8 bases identical to TRBD1. Germline CDR1 is SGHVS and CDR2 is FQNEAQ. The V gene end was trimmed by 3 bases and the J gene end by 4 bases; junction bases not matched to a gene: 7. There are 15 residues in the CDR3. This CDR3 is CASSFGTGSIYGYTF. CDR3 nucleotides: TGTGCCAGCAGCTTCGGGACAGGCTCCATCTATGGCTACACCTTC.

The chain carries TRBV6-6 and TRBJ1-1; D unclear. The germline V and J ends were trimmed by 7 bases and 5 bases, with 11 bases remaining between them. CDR1 is MNHNY and CDR2 is SVGAGI in the germline V gene (reference sequence). This CDR3 is 12 amino acids long. CDR3 region: CASIDIPTEAFF. CDR3 coding DNA: TGTGCCAGCATCGACATTCCAACTGAAGCTTTCTTT.

The rearrangement links TRBV2 to TRBJ2-7, with 11 nucleotides matching TRBD2. Trimming took 6 bases from V and 0 from J; bases not matched to a gene: 4. The CDR3 contains 15 residues. Germline CDR1 and CDR2: SNHLY and FYNNEI. The CDR3: CASRTGTSGSYEQYF. CDR3 in DNA: TGTGCCAGCAGGACCGGGACTAGCGGCTCCTACGAGCAGTACTTC.

The V and J genes are TRBV7-8 and TRBJ2-3; 9 positions match TRBD2. This CDR3 contains 15 residues. Germline V CDR1 and CDR2: SGHVS, FQNEAQ. V lost 5 bases, J lost 3 bases, and 6 bases stayed unmatched. CDR3 sequence reads: CASSATSGRTDTQYF. DNA of the CDR3: TGTGCCAGCAGCGCCACTAGCGGGCGGACAGATACGCAGTATTTT.

This chain uses TRBV11-2 with TRBJ2-1; maybe TRBD2 (5 bases). Trimming stripped 5 bases from V and 7 bases from J, with 9 bases between. Germline assignment: CDR1 SGHAT and CDR2 FQNNGV. The CDR3 is 12 residues long. The CDR3 sequence: CASSAQRNEQFF. The CDR3 DNA is TGTGCCAGCAGCGCCCAGCGGAATGAGCAGTTCTTC.

The chain recombines TRBV25-1 with TRBJ1-4; 7 bases map to TRBD1. V lost 0 bases and J lost 3; bases outside the gene matches: 4. The CDR3 loop spans 16 amino acids. Germline CDR1 and CDR2: MGHDK and SYGVNS. This CDR3 is CASSEYRQGPNEKLFF. CDR3 sequence (DNA): TGTGCCAGCAGTGAATATCGACAGGGCCCTAATGAAAAACTGTTTTTT.

As for this clone: Germline is not matched at one junction end, which may reflect a read error. The J gene is TRBJ2-2, the V gene TRBV7-3, with 8 nucleotides matching TRBD1. Germline values: CDR1 SGHTA, CDR2 FQGTGA. This CDR3 contains 13 residues. Here the CDR3 reads CASSRQGAGELVF. CDR3 sequence (DNA): TGTGCCAGCAGCCGTCAGGGGGCCGGGGAGCTGGTTTTT.

This clone showed up just once. The V call is TRBV5-4, the J call TRBJ2-3, with TRBD2 identical over 7 bases. CDR1 and CDR2 (germline): SGHNT, YYREEE (reference sequence). CDR3 length equals 16 residues. V lost 4 bases and J lost 3; bases outside the gene matches: 11. In nucleotides, the CDR3 is TGTGCCAGCAGCCACCCACTAGCGAGAATGACAGATACGCAGTATTTT. This gives the protein CASSHPLARMTDTQYF.